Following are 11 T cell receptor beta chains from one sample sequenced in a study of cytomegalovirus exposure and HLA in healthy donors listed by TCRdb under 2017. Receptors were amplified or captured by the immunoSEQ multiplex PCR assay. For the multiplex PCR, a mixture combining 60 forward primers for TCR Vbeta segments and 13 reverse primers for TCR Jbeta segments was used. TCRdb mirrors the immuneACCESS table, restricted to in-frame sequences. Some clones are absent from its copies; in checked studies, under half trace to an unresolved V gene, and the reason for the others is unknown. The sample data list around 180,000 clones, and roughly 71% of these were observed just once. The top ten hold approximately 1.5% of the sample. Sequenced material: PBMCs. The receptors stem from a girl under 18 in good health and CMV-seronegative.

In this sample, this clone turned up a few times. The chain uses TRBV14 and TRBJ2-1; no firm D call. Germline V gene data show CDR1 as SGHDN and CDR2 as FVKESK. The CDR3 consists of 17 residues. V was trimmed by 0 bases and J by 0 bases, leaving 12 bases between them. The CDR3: CASSQEFAVSSYNEQFF. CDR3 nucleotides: TGTGCCAGCAGCCAAGAGTTCGCAGTAAGCTCCTACAATGAGCAGTTCTTC.

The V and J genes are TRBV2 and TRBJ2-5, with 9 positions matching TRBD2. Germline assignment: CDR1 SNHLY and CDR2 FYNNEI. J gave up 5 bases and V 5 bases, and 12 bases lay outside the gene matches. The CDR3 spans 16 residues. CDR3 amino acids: CASSKGGGGARETQYF. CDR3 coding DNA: TGTGCCAGCAGTAAAGGGGGCGGGGGGGCCAGGGAGACCCAGTACTTC.

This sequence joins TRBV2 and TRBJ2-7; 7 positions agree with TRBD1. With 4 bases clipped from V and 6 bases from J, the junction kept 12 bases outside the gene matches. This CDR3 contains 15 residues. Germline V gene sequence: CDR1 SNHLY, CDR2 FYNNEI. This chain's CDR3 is CASSGGQGDWSEQYF. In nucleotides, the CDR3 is TGTGCCAGCAGTGGGGGGCAGGGGGATTGGAGCGAGCAGTACTTC.

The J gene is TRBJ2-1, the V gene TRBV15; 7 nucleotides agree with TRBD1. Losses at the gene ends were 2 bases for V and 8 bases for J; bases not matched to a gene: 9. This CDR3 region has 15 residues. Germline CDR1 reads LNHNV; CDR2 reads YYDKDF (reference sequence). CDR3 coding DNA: TGTGCCACCAGCAGAACCAAGACAGGGAAGGATGAGCAGTTCTTC. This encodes CATSRTKTGKDEQFF.

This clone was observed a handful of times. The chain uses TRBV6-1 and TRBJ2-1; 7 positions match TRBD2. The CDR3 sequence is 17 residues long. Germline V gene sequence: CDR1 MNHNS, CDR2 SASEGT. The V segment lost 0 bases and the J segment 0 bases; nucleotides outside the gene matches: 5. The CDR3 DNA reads TGTGCCAGCAGTGAAGCGCGAAGCGGGGCCTCCTACAATGAGCAGTTCTTC. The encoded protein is CASSEARSGASYNEQFF.

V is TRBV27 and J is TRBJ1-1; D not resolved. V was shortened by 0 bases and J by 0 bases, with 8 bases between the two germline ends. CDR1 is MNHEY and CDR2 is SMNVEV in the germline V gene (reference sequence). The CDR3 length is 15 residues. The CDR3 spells CASSLSEGLNTEAFF. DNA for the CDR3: TGTGCCAGCAGTTTATCGGAGGGCCTGAACACTGAAGCTTTCTTT.

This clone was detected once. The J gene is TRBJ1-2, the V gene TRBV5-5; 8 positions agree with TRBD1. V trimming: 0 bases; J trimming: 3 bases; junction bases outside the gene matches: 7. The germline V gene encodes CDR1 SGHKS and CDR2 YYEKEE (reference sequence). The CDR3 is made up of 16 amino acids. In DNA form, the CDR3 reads TGTGCCAGCAGCTTGGGGGTCGCAGGGGGCTACTATGGCTACACCTTC. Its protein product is CASSLGVAGGYYGYTF.

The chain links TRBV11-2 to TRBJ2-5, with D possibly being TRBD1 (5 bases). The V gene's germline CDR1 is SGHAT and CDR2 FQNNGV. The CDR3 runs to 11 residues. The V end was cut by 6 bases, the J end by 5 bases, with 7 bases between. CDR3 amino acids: CASSKGETQYF. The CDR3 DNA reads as TGTGCCAGCAGTAAGGGGGAGACCCAGTACTTC.

The CDR3 is CASSLAATGGTDTQYF. Here the CDR3 DNA reads TGCGCCAGCAGCTTGGCCGCGACGGGGGGCACAGATACGCAGTATTTT. J is TRBJ2-3 and V is TRBV5-1, with D possibly TRBD2 on 6 matching bases. Trimming removed 0 bases at V and 1 base at J, with 12 bases between. There are 16 residues in the CDR3. Germline CDR1 and CDR2: SGHRS and YFSETQ. The entire variable domain, with the rest obtained from reference TRBV5-1 and TRBJ2-3, is as follows: KAGVTQTPRYLIKTRGQQVTLSCSPISGHRSVSWYQQTPGQGLQFLFEYFSETQRNKGNFPGRFSGRQFSNSRSEMNVSTLELGDSALYLCASSLAATGGTDTQYFGPGTRLTVL.

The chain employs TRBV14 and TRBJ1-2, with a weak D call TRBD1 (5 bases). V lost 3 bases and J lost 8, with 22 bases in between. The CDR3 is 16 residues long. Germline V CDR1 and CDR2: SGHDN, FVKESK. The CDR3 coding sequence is TGTGCCAGCAGCCATCTACATAAAGGGGTGGATCACGGCTACACCTTC. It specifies CASSHLHKGVDHGYTF.

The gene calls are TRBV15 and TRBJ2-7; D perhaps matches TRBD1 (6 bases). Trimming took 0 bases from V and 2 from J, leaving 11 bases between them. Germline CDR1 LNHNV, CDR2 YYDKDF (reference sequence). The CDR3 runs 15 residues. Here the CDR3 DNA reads TGTGCCACCAGCAGAGATCGGGGACAAACCTACGAGCAGTACTTC. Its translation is CATSRDRGQTYEQYF.